This T cell receptor beta chain is drawn from a study of blood T cell repertoires in COVID-19. On the study more broadly: Spain, Italy and the United States supplied samples that represented acute and convalescent COVID-19. T cells, B-cell-depleted T cells, or PBMCs provided the cDNA or gDNA that served as material.

Under the authors' procedure: Reference gene primer amplification in the assay estimated nucleated cell counts. The protocol was immunoSEQ multiplex PCR, while the TCRdb copy is restricted to in-frame clones and leaves out a portion. That table supplies the V and J calls and clone size; D and trimming were determined from the DNA. This table has over 200,000 clones, about 83% appearing once. Germline V gene sequence: CDR1 SEHNR, CDR2 FQNEAQ (reference sequence). This CDR3 is built from 13 residues. V shed 1 base and J 8 bases; nucleotides not matched to a gene: 2. Sequencing was performed on peripheral blood. V gene TRBV7-9 combines with J gene TRBJ1-2; 9 bases align to TRBD1. This TCR was sampled from a man of 80 years or more with acute or convalescent COVID-19. The CDR3 DNA reads TGTGCCAGCAGCTTAGGGACAGGGGAAGGCTACACCTTC. Amino acids: CASSLGTGEGYTF.